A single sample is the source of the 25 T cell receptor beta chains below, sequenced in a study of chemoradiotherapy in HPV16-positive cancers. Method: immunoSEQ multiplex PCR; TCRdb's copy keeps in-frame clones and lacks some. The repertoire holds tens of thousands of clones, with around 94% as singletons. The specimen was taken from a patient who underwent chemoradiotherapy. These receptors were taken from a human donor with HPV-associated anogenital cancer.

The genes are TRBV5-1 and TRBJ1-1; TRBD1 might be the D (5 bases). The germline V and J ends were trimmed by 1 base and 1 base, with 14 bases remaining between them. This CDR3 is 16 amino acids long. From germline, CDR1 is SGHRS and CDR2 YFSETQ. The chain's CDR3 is CASSLLAGTKNTEAFF. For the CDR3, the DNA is TGCGCCAGCAGCTTGCTGGCAGGGACCAAGAACACTGAAGCTTTCTTT.

The CDR3 is CASSFTSGVGDTQYF. In DNA form, the CDR3 reads TGTGCCAGCAGTTTTACTAGCGGGGTTGGAGATACGCAGTATTTT. The V and J genes are TRBV27 and TRBJ2-3; 10 bases match TRBD2. The ends lost 3 bases at V and 5 bases at J; junction bases unmatched: 5. Looked up from germline, CDR1 is MNHEY and CDR2 is SMNVEV (reference sequence). There are 15 residues in the CDR3.

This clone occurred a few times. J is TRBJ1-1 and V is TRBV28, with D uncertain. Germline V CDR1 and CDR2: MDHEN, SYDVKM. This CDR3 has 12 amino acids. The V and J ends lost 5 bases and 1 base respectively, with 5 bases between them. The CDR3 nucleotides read TGTGCCAGCAGTCTCTCGAACACTGAAGCTTTCTTT. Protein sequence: CASSLSNTEAFF.

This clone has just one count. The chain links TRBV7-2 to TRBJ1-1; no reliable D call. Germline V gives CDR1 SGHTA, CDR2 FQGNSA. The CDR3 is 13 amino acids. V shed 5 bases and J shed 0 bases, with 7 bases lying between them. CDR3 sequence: CASSPFMNTEAFF. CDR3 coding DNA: TGTGCCAGCAGCCCCTTTATGAACACTGAAGCTTTCTTT.

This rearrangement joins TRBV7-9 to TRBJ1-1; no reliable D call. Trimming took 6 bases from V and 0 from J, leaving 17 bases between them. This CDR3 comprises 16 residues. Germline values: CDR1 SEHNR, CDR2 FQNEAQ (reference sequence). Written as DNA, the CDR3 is TGTGCCAGCAGACCCCACTCGAGGGCCATGAACACTGAAGCTTTCTTT. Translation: CASRPHSRAMNTEAFF.

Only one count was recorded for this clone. CDR3 amino acids: CASRGGRKNQPQHF. The CDR3 nucleotides read TGTGCCAGTCGCGGAGGACGGAAAAATCAGCCCCAGCATTTT. The chain uses TRBV6-5 and TRBJ1-5; D ambiguous. The CDR3 is 14 residues long. Germline values: CDR1 MNHEY, CDR2 SVGAGI. V gave up 9 bases and J gave up 4 bases, with 16 bases separating them.

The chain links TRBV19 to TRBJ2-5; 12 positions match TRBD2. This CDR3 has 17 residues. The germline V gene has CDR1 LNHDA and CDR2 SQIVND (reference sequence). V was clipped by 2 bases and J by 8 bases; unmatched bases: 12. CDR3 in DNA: TGTGCCAGTAGTATACTAGCGGGGGGGACCTCATCGGAAACCCAGTACTTC. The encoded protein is CASSILAGGTSSETQYF.

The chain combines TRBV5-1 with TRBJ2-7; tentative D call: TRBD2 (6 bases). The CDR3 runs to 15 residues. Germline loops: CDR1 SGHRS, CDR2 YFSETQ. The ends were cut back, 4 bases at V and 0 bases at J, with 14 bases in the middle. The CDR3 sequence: CASSGGTGDSYEQYF. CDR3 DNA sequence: TGCGCCAGCAGCGGCGGGACGGGGGACTCCTACGAGCAGTACTTC.

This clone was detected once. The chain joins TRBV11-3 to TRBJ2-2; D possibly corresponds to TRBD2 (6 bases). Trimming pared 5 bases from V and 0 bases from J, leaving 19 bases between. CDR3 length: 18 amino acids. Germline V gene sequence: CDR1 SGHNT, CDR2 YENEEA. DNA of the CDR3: TGTGCCAGCAGCCATAGAATAGGGGAGGCCTCGAACACCGGGGAGCTGTTTTTT. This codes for CASSHRIGEASNTGELFF.

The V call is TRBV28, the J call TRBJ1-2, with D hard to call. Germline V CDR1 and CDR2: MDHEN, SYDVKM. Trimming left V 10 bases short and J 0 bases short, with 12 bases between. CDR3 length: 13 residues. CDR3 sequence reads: CATHLGSNYGYTF. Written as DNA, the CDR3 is TGTGCCACCCACTTAGGATCTAACTATGGCTACACCTTC.

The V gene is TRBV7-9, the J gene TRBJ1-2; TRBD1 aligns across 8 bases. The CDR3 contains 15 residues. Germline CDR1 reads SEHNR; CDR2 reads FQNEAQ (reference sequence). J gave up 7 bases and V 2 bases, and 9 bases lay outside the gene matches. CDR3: CASSLIGQGAGGYTF. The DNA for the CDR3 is TGTGCCAGCAGCTTAATCGGGCAGGGGGCCGGTGGCTACACCTTC.

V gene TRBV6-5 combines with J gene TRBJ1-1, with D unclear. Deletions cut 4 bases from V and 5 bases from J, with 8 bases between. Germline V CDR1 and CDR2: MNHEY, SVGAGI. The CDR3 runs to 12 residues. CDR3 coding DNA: TGTGCCAGCAGTTGGAGAGGGACTGAAGCTTTCTTT. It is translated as CASSWRGTEAFF.

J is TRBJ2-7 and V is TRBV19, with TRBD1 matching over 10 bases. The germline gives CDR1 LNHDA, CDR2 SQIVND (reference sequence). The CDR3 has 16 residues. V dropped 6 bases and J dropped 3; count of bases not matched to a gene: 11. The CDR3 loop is CASSAWGTGANYEQYF. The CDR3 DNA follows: TGTGCCAGTAGCGCGTGGGGGACAGGGGCGAACTACGAGCAGTACTTC. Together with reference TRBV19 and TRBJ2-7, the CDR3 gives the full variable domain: DGGITQSPKYLFRKEGQNVTLSCEQNLNHDAMYWYRQDPGQGLRLIYYSQIVNDFQKGDIAEGYSVSREKKESFPLTVTSAQKNPTAFYLCASSAWGTGANYEQYFGPGTRLTVT.

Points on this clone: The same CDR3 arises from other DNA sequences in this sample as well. The CDR3 region is CASSRQVLEAQPQHF. CDR3 nucleotide sequence: TGCGCCAGCAGCCGACAAGTCCTGGAGGCTCAGCCCCAGCATTTT. V usage is TRBV4-1 and J usage is TRBJ1-5; no reliable D call. This CDR3 comprises 15 residues. Germline-derived CDR1 and CDR2 are MGHRA and YSYEKL. Trimming took off 4 bases at V and 6 bases at J, with 16 bases between the two ends.

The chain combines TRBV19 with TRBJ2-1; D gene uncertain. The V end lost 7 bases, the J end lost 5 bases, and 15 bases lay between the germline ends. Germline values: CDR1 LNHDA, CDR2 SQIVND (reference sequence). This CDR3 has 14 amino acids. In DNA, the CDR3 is TGTGCCAGTAACGTCATGGACCAACACAATGAGCAGTTCTTC. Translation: CASNVMDQHNEQFF.

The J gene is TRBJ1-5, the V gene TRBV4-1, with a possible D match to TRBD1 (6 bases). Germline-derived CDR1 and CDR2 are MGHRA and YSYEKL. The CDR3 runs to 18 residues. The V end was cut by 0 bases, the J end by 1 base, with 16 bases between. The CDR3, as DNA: TGCGCCAGCAGCCAAGATCCCACAGGGTGGAGAAGCAATCAGCCCCAGCATTTT. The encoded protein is CASSQDPTGWRSNQPQHF.

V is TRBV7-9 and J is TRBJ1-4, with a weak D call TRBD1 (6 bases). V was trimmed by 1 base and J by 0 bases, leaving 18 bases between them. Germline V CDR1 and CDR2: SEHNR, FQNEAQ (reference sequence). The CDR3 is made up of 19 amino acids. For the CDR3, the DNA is TGTGCCAGCAGCTTAGGTGCTTGGCAGGGGCCTGCAACTAATGAAAAACTGTTTTTT. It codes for CASSLGAWQGPATNEKLFF. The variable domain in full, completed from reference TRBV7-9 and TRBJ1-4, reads DTGVSQNPRHKITKRGQNVTFRCDPISEHNRLYWYRQTLGQGPEFLTYFQNEAQLEKSRLLSDRFSAERPKGSFSTLEIQRTEQGDSAMYLCASSLGAWQGPATNEKLFFGSGTQLSVL.

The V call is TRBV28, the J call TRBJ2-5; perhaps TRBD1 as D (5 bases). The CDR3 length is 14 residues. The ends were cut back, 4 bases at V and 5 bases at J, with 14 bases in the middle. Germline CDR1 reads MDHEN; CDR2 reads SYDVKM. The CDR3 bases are TGTGCCAGCAGTTCCCCTGGGGCTGGGGAGACCCAGTACTTC. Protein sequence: CASSSPGAGETQYF.

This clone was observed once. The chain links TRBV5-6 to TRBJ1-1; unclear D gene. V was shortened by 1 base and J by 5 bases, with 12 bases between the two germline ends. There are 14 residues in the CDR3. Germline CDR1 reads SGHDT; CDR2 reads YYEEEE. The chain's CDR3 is CASSLSGGRTEAFF. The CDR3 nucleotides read TGTGCCAGCAGCTTGAGCGGAGGGAGGACTGAAGCTTTCTTT.

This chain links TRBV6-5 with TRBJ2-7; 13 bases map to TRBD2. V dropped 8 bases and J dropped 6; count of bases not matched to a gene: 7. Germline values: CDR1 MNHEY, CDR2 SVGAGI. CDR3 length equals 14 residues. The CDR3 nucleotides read TGTGCCAGCCGTCGGACTAGCGGGAGCAGCGAGCAGTACTTC. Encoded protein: CASRRTSGSSEQYF.

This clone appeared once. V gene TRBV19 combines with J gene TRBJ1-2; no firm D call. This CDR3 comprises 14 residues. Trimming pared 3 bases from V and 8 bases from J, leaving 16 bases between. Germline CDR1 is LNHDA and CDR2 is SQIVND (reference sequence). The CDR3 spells CASSMYQAAWGYTF. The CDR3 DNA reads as TGTGCCAGTAGTATGTACCAGGCGGCTTGGGGCTACACCTTC.

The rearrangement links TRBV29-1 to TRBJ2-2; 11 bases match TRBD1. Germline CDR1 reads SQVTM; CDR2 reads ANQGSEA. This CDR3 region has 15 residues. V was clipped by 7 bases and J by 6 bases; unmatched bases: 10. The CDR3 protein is CSAAHGQGAAGELFF. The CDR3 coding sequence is TGCAGCGCCGCCCATGGACAGGGGGCAGCCGGGGAGCTGTTTTTT.

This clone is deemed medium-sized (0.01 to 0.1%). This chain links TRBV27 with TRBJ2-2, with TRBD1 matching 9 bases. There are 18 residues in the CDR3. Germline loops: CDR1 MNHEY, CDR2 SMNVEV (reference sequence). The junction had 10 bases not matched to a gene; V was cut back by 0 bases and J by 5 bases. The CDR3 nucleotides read TGTGCCAGCAGTTTATCGTGGGACAGGGTAGTTTATACCGGGGAGCTGTTTTTT. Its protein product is CASSLSWDRVVYTGELFF.

The CDR3 nucleotides are TGTGCCATCAGCCCTTCTGGACAGGGGAGGTCTGAAGCTTTCTTT. Protein product: CAISPSGQGRSEAFF. The chain carries TRBV10-3 and TRBJ1-1; 9 bases are shared with TRBD1. Germline V gene lookup returns CDR1 ENHRY and CDR2 SYGVKD. V shed 6 bases, J shed 6 bases, and the junction held 11 bases outside the gene matches. CDR3 length: 15 amino acids.

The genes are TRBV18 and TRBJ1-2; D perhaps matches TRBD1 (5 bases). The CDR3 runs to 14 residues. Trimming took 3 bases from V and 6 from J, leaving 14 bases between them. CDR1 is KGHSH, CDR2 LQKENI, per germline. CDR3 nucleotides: TGTGCCAGCTCACCCGCCGGGACTACCAATGGCTACACCTTC. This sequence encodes CASSPAGTTNGYTF.